Listed below are T cell receptor beta chains from one sample, sequenced in a study of regulatory T cells in long-lasting Graves disease. TCRdb called the multiplex PCR reads again in MiXCR, with one record for every CDR3 protein. The sample lists approximately 350,000 distinct CDR3 sequences; under 20% were seen once. These data also formed part of another study, on T cells in Graves' hyperthyroidism and ophthalmopathy.

This material consisted of peripheral blood mononuclear cells (PBMCs), taken at new diagnosis, from a patient treated with antithyroid drugs. The source of these receptors is a woman younger than 30 with Graves disease. The CDR3 runs from the conserved cysteine through the conserved F or W.

v_gene	j_gene	CDR3aa
TRBV11-2	TRBJ2-1	CASSQGNYQFF
TRBV28	TRBJ1-2	CASSLSRAVPNYGYTF
TRBV18	TRBJ2-1	CASSPSMNEQFF
TRBV28	TRBJ2-7	CASRLSTGGIITYEQYF
TRBV20-1	TRBJ1-1	CSAASRSGAGEAFF
TRBV28	TRBJ2-6	CASRYRSGANVLTF
TRBV6-1	TRBJ2-1	CASAGGRAYNEQFF
TRBV12-3/TRBV12-4	TRBJ2-7	CASRRTTYEQYF
TRBV7-9	TRBJ1-1	CASSDFITLAGSTEAFF
TRBV28	TRBJ1-6	CASSSGGASNSPLHF
TRBV2	TRBJ1-5	CASTEDRGHQPQHF
TRBV2	TRBJ2-2	CASSELGHYTGELFF
TRBV11-2	TRBJ2-2	CASSPRTGVDGELFF
TRBV29-1	TRBJ2-7	CSVEGQGLYEQYF
TRBV28	TRBJ1-4	CASSSLEPTNEKLFF
TRBV6-1	TRBJ2-7	CASSENLGEQYF